These 10 T cell receptor beta chains share one sample of origin, sequenced in a study of blood T cell repertoires in COVID-19. Here immunoSEQ multiplex PCR was the method, and the copy in TCRdb shows in-frame clones only, minus some. Counted here are nearly 200,000 clones, about nine tenths occurring once; the ten biggest clones make up 0.7% to 0.95%. The sample was peripheral blood. These receptors came from a woman between 65 and 79 years old with acute or convalescent COVID-19.

Written as DNA, the CDR3 is TGTGCCAGCACCTACTTGGGAGGCAGCACAGATACGCAGTATTTT. It encodes CASTYLGGSTDTQYF. The rearrangement links TRBV9 to TRBJ2-3; possible D gene TRBD2, 6 bases. Germline assignment: CDR1 SGDLS and CDR2 YYNGEE. There are 15 residues in the CDR3. The germline V and J ends were trimmed by 6 bases and 0 bases, with 14 bases remaining between them.

About this clone itself: The sample has other DNA sequences that encode this CDR3 too. This sequence joins TRBV18 and TRBJ1-3; tentative D call: TRBD1 (6 bases). In germline, CDR1 is KGHSH, CDR2 LQKENI. V lost 5 bases, J lost 2 bases, and 13 bases lay in between. CDR3 length: 15 amino acids. This CDR3 is CASSSQGGTGNTIYF. In DNA form, the CDR3 reads TGTGCCAGCTCATCGCAAGGGGGAACTGGAAACACCATATATTTT.

This clone was counted between two and nine times. This chain joins TRBV12-5 and TRBJ1-1, with D uncertain. V dropped 4 bases and J dropped 10 bases, with 16 bases sitting between them. The CDR3 runs 13 residues. Germline V gene data show CDR1 as LGHNT and CDR2 as FRNRAP. CDR3 in amino acids: CASGSERLQRAFF. In nucleotides, the CDR3 is TGTGCTAGTGGTTCAGAAAGACTACAACGAGCTTTCTTT.

The gene calls are TRBV7-8 and TRBJ1-5, with TRBD1 matching over 7 bases. Germline CDR1 and CDR2: SGHVS and FQNEAQ. Trimming took 4 bases from V and 3 from J; bases not matched to a gene: 9. The CDR3 has 16 amino acids. In DNA, the CDR3 is TGTGCCAGCAGCTCTATGACAGGGACCCACAATCAGCCCCAGCATTTT. It is translated as CASSSMTGTHNQPQHF.

V and J are TRBV5-1 and TRBJ1-3, with a possible D match to TRBD1 (5 bases). Trimming cost V 4 bases and J 4 bases, with 15 bases left between them. The CDR3 runs to 15 residues. The V gene's germline CDR1 is SGHRS and CDR2 YFSETQ. The CDR3 DNA reads TGCGCCAGCAGCCCGATTGGGGGGGAAGGAAACACCATATATTTT. Its translation is CASSPIGGEGNTIYF.

The V and J genes are TRBV11-3 and TRBJ2-5, with D unresolved. Per the germline V gene, CDR1 is SGHNT and CDR2 is YENEEA. Trimming cost V 3 bases and J 2 bases, with 16 bases left between them. This CDR3 is built from 16 residues. The CDR3: CASSFTGTTLQETQYF. The CDR3 DNA is TGTGCCAGCAGCTTCACTGGTACTACTCTTCAAGAGACCCAGTACTTC.

The chain employs TRBV7-9 and TRBJ1-2, with 7 bases identical to TRBD1. The germline CDR1 and CDR2 sequences are SEHNR and FQNEAQ (reference sequence). After removal of 0 bases from V and 9 bases from J, the junction contained 4 bases not matched to a gene. The CDR3 is 13 residues long. DNA for the CDR3: TGTGCCAGCAGCTTAGCAGGGGGCGGGAGCTACACCTTC. Its protein is CASSLAGGGSYTF.

The chain has TRBV6-2 or TRBV6-3 and TRBJ1-5; D might be TRBD1 (5 bases). Germline V gives CDR1 MNHEY, CDR2 SVGEGT. The CDR3 totals 15 residues. V was shortened by 4 bases and J by 4 bases, with 14 bases between the two germline ends. This CDR3 reads CASSSLTVENQPQHF. CDR3 nucleotide sequence: TGTGCCAGCAGTTCCTTGACAGTCGAGAATCAGCCCCAGCATTTT.

The chain is built from TRBV27 and TRBJ2-1, with TRBD2 matching over 14 bases. CDR1 is MNHEY, CDR2 SMNVEV, per germline (reference sequence). The J segment lost 7 bases and the V segment lost 5 bases, leaving 7 bases of the junction unmatched. The CDR3 covers 16 residues. The CDR3 loop is CASSAGLAGGSNEQFF. In DNA, the CDR3 is TGTGCCAGCAGTGCCGGACTAGCGGGAGGCTCGAATGAGCAGTTCTTC.

CDR3 DNA: TGTGCCAGCAGCGGCGGGGTCTTGGAGTATGGCTACACCTTC. This encodes CASSGGVLEYGYTF. The rearrangement links TRBV7-8 to TRBJ1-2; D is ambiguous. V lost 5 bases and J lost 5, with 15 bases in between. Per germline, CDR1 SGHVS and CDR2 FQNEAQ. The CDR3 consists of 14 residues. The full variable domain, with the rest looked up from reference TRBV7-8 and TRBJ1-2, is GAGVSQSPRYKVAKRGQDVALRCDPISGHVSLFWYQQALGQGPEFLTYFQNEAQLDKSGLPSDRFFAERPEGSVSTLKIQRTQQEDSAVYLCASSGGVLEYGYTFGSGTRLTVV.